The 13 T cell receptor beta chains below were found in one sample sequenced in a study of shared clonotypes between healthy human individuals. Here immunoSEQ multiplex PCR was the method, and the copy in TCRdb shows in-frame clones only, minus some. Of around 2.1 million clones listed, 85% to 95% are singletons. Naive CD8 cells were CD45RO-negative, positively selected for CCR7, excluding terminally differentiated effector memory CD45RA+ cells. Input material: naive CD8+ T cells from PBMCs. These receptors came from a man between 18 and 35 years old in good health. Some clones in this sample may be carry-over from other donors' samples.

V and J are TRBV18 and TRBJ2-7, with D perhaps TRBD1 (6 bases). This CDR3 comprises 15 residues. Germline lookup yields CDR1 KGHSH and CDR2 LQKENI. V was pared by 3 bases and J by 3 bases, with 15 bases between. The CDR3 loop is CASSPGDTTFYEQYF. The CDR3 nucleotides read TGTGCCAGCTCACCCGGGGACACGACTTTCTACGAGCAGTACTTC.

The CDR3 spells CAISESQGLNYGYTF. CDR3 in DNA: TGTGCCATCAGTGAGTCCCAGGGGCTCAACTATGGCTACACCTTC. The chain links TRBV10-3 to TRBJ1-2, with TRBD1 as a possible D gene (6 bases). V was trimmed by 0 bases and J by 2 bases, leaving 10 bases between them. Germline CDR1 ENHRY, CDR2 SYGVKD. CDR3 size: 15 residues.

J is TRBJ2-5 and V is TRBV27; TRBD2 matches 7 bases. Germline V gene data show CDR1 as MNHEY and CDR2 as SMNVEV (reference sequence). The CDR3 is 16 amino acids. V was clipped by 7 bases and J by 2 bases; unmatched bases: 13. The CDR3 sequence: CASMGLPGGIQETQYF. The CDR3 DNA reads TGTGCCAGCATGGGACTACCCGGCGGGATACAAGAGACCCAGTACTTC.

As regards this clone: The same CDR3 is also encoded by other DNA sequences in this sample. This chain uses TRBV5-1 with TRBJ1-1; D call uncertain. V gave up 2 bases and J gave up 0 bases, with 5 bases separating them. The CDR3 extends over 13 amino acids. CDR1 SGHRS and CDR2 YFSETQ come from the germline V gene. In DNA, the CDR3 is TGCGCCAGCAGCTTTCGGGTGAACACTGAAGCTTTCTTT. It yields the protein CASSFRVNTEAFF.

In this sample, this clone turned up a few times. The chain is built from TRBV6-6 and TRBJ1-2; the match to TRBD1 covers 9 bases. V shed 10 bases, J shed 8 bases, and the junction held 8 bases outside the gene matches. Germline-derived CDR1 and CDR2 are MNHNY and SVGAGI (reference sequence). The CDR3 runs 12 residues. The CDR3 reads CATLGQGRGYTF. The DNA for the CDR3 is TGTGCCACCCTGGGACAGGGACGGGGCTACACCTTC.

The rearrangement links TRBV11-2 to TRBJ2-1; D is tentatively TRBD1 or TRBD2 (6 bases each). This CDR3 is 17 amino acids long. Trimming took 6 bases from V and 3 from J, leaving 21 bases between them. CDR1 is SGHAT, CDR2 FQNNGV, per germline. The CDR3 DNA reads as TGTGCCAGCAGGGGGGGCTTAGCGGCACCAAACTACAATGAGCAGTTCTTC. It specifies CASRGGLAAPNYNEQFF.

For this clone: Other DNA sequences in the sample encode the same CDR3. CDR3 in amino acids: CASSLSNTEAFF. CDR3 nucleotide sequence: TGTGCCAGCAGCTTGTCTAACACTGAAGCTTTCTTT. This chain connects TRBV5-4 to TRBJ1-1; no firm D call. CDR1 and CDR2 (germline): SGHNT, YYREEE (reference sequence). The CDR3 extends over 12 amino acids. V dropped 1 base and J dropped 2 bases, with 3 bases sitting between them. Complete variable domain (other parts from reference TRBV5-4 and TRBJ1-1): ETGVTQSPTHLIKTRGQQVTLRCSSQSGHNTVSWYQQALGQGPQFIFQYYREEENGRGNFPPRFSGLQFPNYSSELNVNALELDDSALYLCASSLSNTEAFFGQGTRLTVV.

The chain employs TRBV29-1 and TRBJ2-1; 9 bases agree with TRBD2. The CDR3 totals 12 residues. V gave up 6 bases and J gave up 8 bases; unmatched junction bases: 5. Germline CDR1 and CDR2: SQVTM and ANQGSEA. The CDR3: CSVLLAGYEQFF. The CDR3 DNA reads as TGCAGCGTGCTACTAGCGGGCTATGAGCAGTTCTTC.

V usage is TRBV9 and J usage is TRBJ2-1; tentative D call: TRBD1 (5 bases). Trimming pared 3 bases from V and 6 bases from J, leaving 13 bases between. In germline, CDR1 is SGDLS, CDR2 YYNGEE. The CDR3 runs to 14 residues. In DNA form, the CDR3 reads TGTGCCAGCAGCGCAGGAAATAGGGGCAATGAGCAGTTCTTC. Residues: CASSAGNRGNEQFF.

This chain links TRBV7-9 with TRBJ2-2, with D hard to call. The ends were cut back, 1 base at V and 2 bases at J, with 8 bases in the middle. CDR1 and CDR2 (germline): SEHNR, FQNEAQ (reference sequence). The CDR3 is 15 amino acids. CDR3 region: CASSLVGENTGELFF. The CDR3 DNA reads TGTGCCAGCAGCTTAGTTGGGGAAAACACCGGGGAGCTGTTTTTT.

This chain joins TRBV11-2 and TRBJ1-1, with D tentatively TRBD1 (6 bases). The germline V gene encodes CDR1 SGHAT and CDR2 FQNNGV. Trimming pared 2 bases from V and 7 bases from J, leaving 17 bases between. The CDR3 runs to 15 residues. For the CDR3, the DNA is TGTGCCAGCAGCTTATCGGCCGGGGGGCTGGGTGAAGCTTTCTTT. This gives the protein CASSLSAGGLGEAFF.

The rearrangement joins TRBV27 to TRBJ2-6; D ambiguous. The length of the CDR3 is 15 residues. The germline V and J ends were trimmed by 5 bases and 2 bases, with 10 bases remaining between them. From germline, CDR1 is MNHEY and CDR2 SMNVEV (reference sequence). CDR3 in amino acids: CASSGIGPGANVLTF. CDR3 nucleotide sequence: TGTGCCAGCAGTGGGATTGGTCCTGGGGCCAACGTCCTGACTTTC.

The sample holds a few counts of this clone. Within the sample, other DNA sequences also encode this same CDR3. This rearrangement joins TRBV5-1 to TRBJ1-1; D may be TRBD1 (6 bases). CDR1 SGHRS and CDR2 YFSETQ come from the germline V gene. V was pared by 5 bases and J by 8 bases, with 10 bases between. This CDR3 has 11 residues. CDR3 nucleotide sequence: TGCGCCAGCAGGACCGGGACAGAAGCTTTCTTT. Translating it yields CASRTGTEAFF.